This T cell receptor beta chain was obtained from a study of blood T cell dynamics during melanoma immunotherapy. In regard to this clone: Its specificity is not known.

DNA loading was fixed at about 360 ng for all bulk PBMC samples. Clones were read by immunoSEQ multiplex PCR, and TCRdb kept only the in-frame ones, dropping some. The sample includes approximately 15,000 clones, 86% seen only once; the top ten take just under 4.5%. Study-wide findings and caveats: Disease-control patients' PBMC repertoires became either more clonal or more diverse at W3.

The time point is: pre-treatment baseline. This CDR3 is 15 amino acids long. CDR1 is SEHNR and CDR2 is FQNEAQ in the germline V gene (reference sequence). V dropped 9 bases and J dropped 4 bases, with 16 bases sitting between them. The receptor's source is a human donor with melanoma. Material: blood, obtained from a patient treated with checkpoint blockade. The chain links TRBV7-9 to TRBJ1-6, with a tentative D call TRBD1 (5 bases). The DNA for the CDR3 is TGTGCCAGTGCACTCCGGGACGGGTATAATTCACCCCTCCACTTT. The encoded protein is CASALRDGYNSPLHF. The full variable domain, completed using reference TRBV7-9 and TRBJ1-6, is DTGVSQNPRHKITKRGQNVTFRCDPISEHNRLYWYRQTLGQGPEFLTYFQNEAQLEKSRLLSDRFSAERPKGSFSTLEIQRTEQGDSAMYLCASALRDGYNSPLHFGNGTRLTVT.